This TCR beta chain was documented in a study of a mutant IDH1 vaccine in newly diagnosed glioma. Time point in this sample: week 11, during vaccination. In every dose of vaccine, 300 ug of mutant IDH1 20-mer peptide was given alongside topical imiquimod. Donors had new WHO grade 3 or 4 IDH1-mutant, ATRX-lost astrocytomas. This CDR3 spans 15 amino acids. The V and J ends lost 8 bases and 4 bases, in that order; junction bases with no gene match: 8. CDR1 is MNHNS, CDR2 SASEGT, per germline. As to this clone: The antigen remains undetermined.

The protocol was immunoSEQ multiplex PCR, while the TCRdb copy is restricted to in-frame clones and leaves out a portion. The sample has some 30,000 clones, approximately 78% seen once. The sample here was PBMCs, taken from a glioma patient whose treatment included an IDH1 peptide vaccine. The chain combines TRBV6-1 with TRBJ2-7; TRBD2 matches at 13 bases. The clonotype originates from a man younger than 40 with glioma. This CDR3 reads CASVELAGGRYEQYF. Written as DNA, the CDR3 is TGTGCCAGCGTGGAACTAGCGGGGGGGCGGTACGAGCAGTACTTC.